This entry lists 24 T cell receptor beta chains sequenced from one sample in a study of PD-1 blockade in classical Hodgkin lymphoma (dated by TCRdb to 2020 to 2022). Receptor amplification or capture employed the immunoSEQ multiplex PCR assay. TCRdb provides this immuneACCESS table in a form limited to in-frame rearrangements. Some clones are lacking; in checked studies, under half of them reflect an unresolved V gene, and why the rest are absent is not known. This sample lists 100,000 or so clones; 85% to 95% were detected once. The ten largest clones represent roughly 2.1% of the sample. The label giving this sample's time point can be read as: cycle 4 day 1 (C4D1), after 6 weeks of nivolumab. All trial patients had relapsed after autologous stem cell transplantation, with cohorts A, B and C differing in prior brentuximab vedotin exposure. Material: peripheral blood mononuclear cells (PBMCs), obtained before the fourth cycle of nivolumab. The source is a human donor with classical Hodgkin lymphoma.

Of note for this clone: The junction does not match germline at one end; this may be a read error. This chain joins TRBV6-5 and TRBJ2-7; D is perhaps TRBD2 (6 bases). The CDR3 extends over 14 amino acids. The V gene's germline CDR1 is MNHEY and CDR2 SVGAGI. The CDR3 nucleotides are TGTGCCAGCAGTTACTCGATGGCTGGAGGGCAATTGGGATTC. Its translation: CASSYSMAGGQLGF.

This clone appeared a few times. V usage is TRBV27 and J usage is TRBJ2-1, with 10 bases aligning to TRBD2. This CDR3 spans 17 amino acids. The germline CDR1 and CDR2 sequences are MNHEY and SMNVEV (reference sequence). V lost 8 bases and J lost 0; bases outside the gene matches: 10. The CDR3, as DNA: TGTGCCAGCGGTGGGGTGGGGACTAGCGTCTCCTACAATGAGCAGTTCTTC. Amino acids: CASGGVGTSVSYNEQFF.

The chain links TRBV10-2 to TRBJ2-1, with 10 bases fitting TRBD2. Germline V gene sequence: CDR1 WSHSY, CDR2 SAAADI. CDR3 length: 15 residues. The V gene end was trimmed by 9 bases and the J gene end by 7 bases; junction bases not matched to a gene: 12. The DNA of the CDR3 is TGCGCCAGGTCACTGCCGGGACTAGCGCCGAATGAGCAGTTCTTC. Amino acids: CARSLPGLAPNEQFF.

The rearrangement links TRBV28 to TRBJ2-7; TRBD1 might be the D (5 bases). CDR3 size: 14 residues. V lost 6 bases, J lost 2 bases, and 14 bases lay in between. CDR1 is MDHEN and CDR2 is SYDVKM in the germline V gene. In DNA form, the CDR3 reads TGTGCCAGCAGCCCGCTGGGGCAGACCTACGAGCAGTACTTC. Translation gives CASSPLGQTYEQYF.

This chain uses TRBV2 with TRBJ1-2; 10 nucleotides align to TRBD1. The CDR3 covers 17 residues. Germline V gene sequence: CDR1 SNHLY, CDR2 FYNNEI. Trimming removed 7 bases from V and 8 bases from J; junction bases left unmatched: 19. The CDR3 DNA reads TGTGCCAGCACCCAAGGTGGGCCGGGACAGGGGAAAAAGGGCTACACCTTC. This sequence encodes CASTQGGPGQGKKGYTF.

This chain joins TRBV6-1 and TRBJ2-3, with TRBD1 identical over 9 bases. CDR1 is MNHNS and CDR2 is SASEGT in the germline V gene. Trimming cost V 1 base and J 3 bases; bases outside gene matches: 17. This CDR3 region has 20 residues. The CDR3 DNA sequence: TGTGCCAGCAGTGAAGGGACAGGGGACGCATTCGGGGGATTGACAGATACGCAGTATTTT. It is translated as CASSEGTGDAFGGLTDTQYF.

V and J are TRBV6-5 and TRBJ1-3; D remains unclear. The V gene lost 1 base and the J gene lost 0 bases, with 7 bases spanning the gap. The CDR3 is made up of 15 amino acids. CDR1 is MNHEY, CDR2 SVGAGI, per germline. CDR3 loop: CASSYFPGSGNTIYF. CDR3 DNA sequence: TGTGCCAGCAGTTACTTCCCCGGCTCTGGAAACACCATATATTTT.

V usage is TRBV5-1 and J usage is TRBJ2-7, with 8 bases aligning to TRBD1. From germline, CDR1 is SGHRS and CDR2 YFSETQ. The V segment lost 4 bases and the J segment 6 bases; nucleotides outside the gene matches: 9. CDR3 length: 14 amino acids. As DNA, the CDR3 is TGCGCCAGCAGCACGGCCGGGACAGGAGGCGAGCAGTACTTC. It specifies CASSTAGTGGEQYF.

This clone was seen a few times. The chain recombines TRBV7-6 with TRBJ1-3, with a tentative D call TRBD1 (6 bases). There are 17 residues in the CDR3. V gave up 2 bases and J gave up 0 bases, with 14 bases separating them. Germline V CDR1 and CDR2: SGHVS, FNYEAQ. CDR3 amino acids: CASSLNPGTTSGNTIYF. The CDR3, as DNA: TGTGCCAGCAGCTTAAATCCGGGGACAACCTCTGGAAACACCATATATTTT.

V usage is TRBV30 and J usage is TRBJ2-5; tentative D call: TRBD1 (6 bases). With 4 bases removed from V and 7 bases from J, the gap between germline ends came to 16 bases. The CDR3 is 13 amino acids. CDR1 is GTSNPN and CDR2 is SVGIG in the germline V gene (reference sequence). The CDR3 region has the DNA TGTGCCTGGAAACCGGACCGAGGGGGGACCCAGTACTTC. This gives the protein CAWKPDRGGTQYF.

This clone was counted once. V and J are TRBV10-3 and TRBJ1-4; D may be TRBD1 (5 bases). CDR1 and CDR2 (germline): ENHRY, SYGVKD. CDR3 size: 13 residues. V was shortened by 10 bases and J by 3 bases, with 12 bases between the two germline ends. The CDR3 loop reads CATMRQPNEKLFF. The CDR3 DNA is TGTGCCACGATGCGACAGCCTAATGAAAAACTGTTTTTT.

This clone is deemed medium-sized (0.01 to 0.1%). The gene calls are TRBV6-6 and TRBJ1-2, with D maybe TRBD1 (5 bases). Per germline, CDR1 MNHNY and CDR2 SVGAGI (reference sequence). The CDR3 extends over 14 amino acids. V lost 0 bases and J lost 3, with 8 bases in between. CDR3 nucleotide sequence: TGTGCCAGCAGTTACTCGATAGGGGACTATGGCTACACCTTC. Residues: CASSYSIGDYGYTF.

This clone appeared a single time. The CDR3 DNA is TGTGCCAGCAGCCCCTACACAGGGTCTAATGAAAAACTGTTTTTT. Amino acid sequence: CASSPYTGSNEKLFF. The chain uses TRBV2 and TRBJ1-4, with D possibly matching TRBD1 (6 bases). Germline lookup yields CDR1 SNHLY and CDR2 FYNNEI. V lost 6 bases and J 3 bases, leaving 14 bases between the germline ends. CDR3 length: 15 amino acids.

This chain joins TRBV6-5 and TRBJ2-5; D may be TRBD1 (5 bases). Germline-derived CDR1 and CDR2 are MNHEY and SVGAGI. The CDR3 contains 15 residues. Trimming removed 0 bases from V and 1 base from J, with 9 bases in between. CDR3 sequence: CASSYSTEFQETQYF. The DNA for the CDR3 is TGTGCCAGCAGTTACTCGACAGAATTCCAAGAGACCCAGTACTTC.

The chain links TRBV6-5 to TRBJ1-2, with 12 nucleotides matching TRBD1. The V segment lost 6 bases and the J segment 1 base; nucleotides outside the gene matches: 3. The CDR3 is 15 amino acids. Germline V gene data show CDR1 as MNHEY and CDR2 as SVGAGI. This CDR3 reads CASRGTGGNNYGYTF. CDR3 DNA: TGTGCCAGCAGAGGGACAGGGGGCAATAACTATGGCTACACCTTC.

CDR3 DNA sequence: TGTGCCATCGCGCCGCGGGAGTTGATCACAGATACGCAGTATTTT. Protein: CAIAPRELITDTQYF. V gene TRBV10-3 combines with J gene TRBJ2-3, with 7 nucleotides matching TRBD2. In germline, CDR1 is ENHRY, CDR2 SYGVKD. The CDR3 is 15 amino acids. Trimming cost V 8 bases and J 2 bases; bases outside gene matches: 10.

The chain links TRBV29-1 to TRBJ2-1; D call uncertain. Trimming left V 5 bases short and J 1 base short, with 12 bases between. CDR3 length equals 14 residues. Germline V gene lookup returns CDR1 SQVTM and CDR2 ANQGSEA. The CDR3 is CSVFAGPSYNEQFF. As DNA, the CDR3 is TGCAGCGTTTTTGCAGGCCCATCCTACAATGAGCAGTTCTTC.

The V gene is TRBV12-5, the J gene TRBJ2-1, with D tentatively TRBD2 (6 bases). CDR1 LGHNT and CDR2 FRNRAP come from the germline V gene. The CDR3 contains 12 residues. Trimming cost V 4 bases and J 9 bases, with 10 bases left between them. The chain's CDR3 is CASGSRGGEQFF. CDR3 nucleotides: TGTGCTAGTGGTTCAAGGGGAGGTGAGCAGTTCTTC.

The chain recombines TRBV5-5 with TRBJ2-2; D gene ambiguous. Trimming removed 4 bases at V and 3 bases at J, with 7 bases between. Germline V gene lookup returns CDR1 SGHKS and CDR2 YYEKEE (reference sequence). The CDR3 covers 13 residues. This chain's CDR3 is CASSRSYTGELFF. For the CDR3, the DNA is TGTGCCAGCAGCCGGAGTTACACCGGGGAGCTGTTTTTT.

The V call is TRBV6-5, the J call TRBJ1-1; 8 positions match TRBD1. Germline V gene data show CDR1 as MNHEY and CDR2 as SVGAGI. V gave up 2 bases and J gave up 5 bases; unmatched junction bases: 10. This CDR3 region has 16 residues. CDR3 in amino acids: CASSYRDRGLRTEAFF. The DNA of the CDR3 is TGTGCCAGCAGTTACAGAGACAGGGGCCTGCGTACTGAAGCTTTCTTT.

The gene calls are TRBV28 and TRBJ2-7; D uncertain. CDR3 length equals 11 residues. V shed 5 bases and J shed 5 bases, with 7 bases lying between them. CDR1 is MDHEN and CDR2 is SYDVKM in the germline V gene. The chain's CDR3 is CASSPHNEQYF. The CDR3 region has the DNA TGTGCCAGCAGTCCCCACAACGAGCAGTACTTC.

The chain carries TRBV30 and TRBJ2-5; TRBD1 is a possible D gene (6 bases). Trimming shortened V by 3 bases and J by 4 bases, and 15 bases separated the two germline ends. This CDR3 region has 14 residues. Germline values: CDR1 GTSNPN, CDR2 SVGIG (reference sequence). The CDR3 DNA sequence: TGTGCCTGGAGCCTATCAGGGGCTAGAGAGACCCAGTACTTC. The encoded protein is CAWSLSGARETQYF.

The CDR3 region has the DNA TGTGCCAGCAGTGAAGCAGCCGAGCAGTACTTC. Protein: CASSEAAEQYF. V gene TRBV2 combines with J gene TRBJ2-7; D is ambiguous. This CDR3 is 11 amino acids long. In germline, CDR1 is SNHLY, CDR2 FYNNEI. V was pared by 0 bases and J by 6 bases, with 3 bases between.

V and J are TRBV7-6 and TRBJ2-5, with 11 positions matching TRBD2. The V gene end was trimmed by 4 bases and the J gene end by 1 base; junction bases not matched to a gene: 8. Germline loops: CDR1 SGHVS, CDR2 FNYEAQ. The CDR3 consists of 17 residues. DNA of the CDR3: TGTGCCAGCAGCTCGGACCCGGGACTAGCGGTCCAAGAGACCCAGTACTTC. This encodes CASSSDPGLAVQETQYF.